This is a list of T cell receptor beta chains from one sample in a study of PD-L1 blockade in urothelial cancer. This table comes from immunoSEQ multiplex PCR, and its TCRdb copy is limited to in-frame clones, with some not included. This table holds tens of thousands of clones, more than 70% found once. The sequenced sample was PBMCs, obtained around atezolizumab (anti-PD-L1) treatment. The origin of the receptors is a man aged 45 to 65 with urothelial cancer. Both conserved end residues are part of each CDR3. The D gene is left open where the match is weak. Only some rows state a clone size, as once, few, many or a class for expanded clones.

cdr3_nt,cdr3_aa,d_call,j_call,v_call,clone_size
TGCGCCAGCAGCTTGGTTCAGGGATTCGACGAGCAGTACTTC,CASSLVQGFDEQYF,.,TRBJ2-7,TRBV5-1,.
TGTGCCAGTAGTATGGACCTTGGGCTAGCGGGGGGACCTCGCACAGATACGCAGTATTTT,CASSMDLGLAGGPRTDTQYF,TRBD2,TRBJ2-3,TRBV19,.
TGCGCCAGCAGCCAAGAGGGACAGCCCTACAATGAGCAGTTCTTC,CASSQEGQPYNEQFF,TRBD1,TRBJ2-1,TRBV4-3,.
TGTGCCAGCAGCCCACGGACAGGGGCGAACACTGAAGCTTTCTTT,CASSPRTGANTEAFF,TRBD1,TRBJ1-1,TRBV7-6,once
TGTGCCACCCGTGGGGGACAGGGGATTAATGAAAAACTGTTTTTT,CATRGGQGINEKLFF,TRBD1,TRBJ1-4,TRBV10-3,.
TGTGCTAGTGGGGACAGGGACGAAAAACTGTTTTTT,CASGDRDEKLFF,TRBD1,TRBJ1-4,TRBV12-5,.
TGTGCCATCAGATACGGACAGGTCGCTTCTGGAAACACCATATATTTT,CAIRYGQVASGNTIYF,TRBD1,TRBJ1-3,TRBV10-3,few
TGCGCCAGCAGCCTGGACAGTCACTCCTACGAGCAGTACTTC,CASSLDSHSYEQYF,.,TRBJ2-7,TRBV5-1,.
TGTGCCAGCAGCTTAGGGAGCGGGAGGGCCACAGATACGCAGTATTTT,CASSLGSGRATDTQYF,TRBD2,TRBJ2-3,TRBV7-6,.
TGTGCCAGCGAACCCGGGACTAGCGTCACGAATGAGCAGTTCTTC,CASEPGTSVTNEQFF,TRBD2,TRBJ2-1,TRBV2,.
TGTGCCAGCAGTTTATCCATCAACAATGAGCAGTTCTTC,CASSLSINNEQFF,.,TRBJ2-1,TRBV27,.
TGCAGCGTTGAAGATTGGACAGGGGAAGAGACCCAGTACTTC,CSVEDWTGEETQYF,TRBD1,TRBJ2-5,TRBV29-1,.
TGTGCCAGCAGCCGGACAGGGGAGTTGGGCGAGCAGTACTTC,CASSRTGELGEQYF,TRBD1,TRBJ2-7,TRBV11-3,.
TGCGCCAGCAGCCTCGAGGCAGATATTAACACCGGGGAGCTGTTTTTT,CASSLEADINTGELFF,.,TRBJ2-2,TRBV4-3,.
TGCGCCAGCAGCCAACTCCAGGGACTAGCGGGGGGGCCGTTAGAGCAGTACTTC,CASSQLQGLAGGPLEQYF,TRBD2,TRBJ2-7,TRBV4-1,.
TGCGCCAGCAGCCAAGAAGAGGGGGGGCTGGTAAACATTCAGTACTTC,CASSQEEGGLVNIQYF,.,TRBJ2-4,TRBV4-3,few
TGTGCCAGCAGCTTAGACAGGGGAGGGACCGGGGAGCTGTTTTTT,CASSLDRGGTGELFF,.,TRBJ2-2,TRBV11-2,.
TGTGCCAGCAGCCCCGCCCCTGGGCAGAGTAACTATGGCTACACCTTC,CASSPAPGQSNYGYTF,.,TRBJ1-2,TRBV7-2,.
TGCGCCAGCAGCCCACGGACAGTTAACTATGGCTACACCTTC,CASSPRTVNYGYTF,.,TRBJ1-2,TRBV4-1,.
TGTGCCTGGAGTGTAACGAGCGAGCAGTACTTC,CAWSVTSEQYF,.,TRBJ2-7,TRBV30,.
TGTGCCAGCTCACCGGGACAAACTCCCTATGGCTACACCTTC,CASSPGQTPYGYTF,.,TRBJ1-2,TRBV18,.
TGTGCCAGCAGCGAGGGGGCTACTAGCACAGATACGCAGTATTTT,CASSEGATSTDTQYF,TRBD1,TRBJ2-3,TRBV7-2,.
TGTGCCGGCGTTATACAGAAGACTAGCGGTATTACAGATACGCAGTATTTT,CAGVIQKTSGITDTQYF,TRBD2,TRBJ2-3,TRBV30,once
TGCGCCAGCAGCCAAGCCAGGATCGAAAAACTGTTTTTT,CASSQARIEKLFF,.,TRBJ1-4,TRBV4-1,.
TGTGCCAGCAGTTTCGGCACTGAAGCTTTCTTT,CASSFGTEAFF,.,TRBJ1-1,TRBV27,.
TGTGCCAGCAGTTTATCGAAAGTGAGGGGGCGCGATGAAAAACTGTTTTTT,CASSLSKVRGRDEKLFF,TRBD1,TRBJ1-4,TRBV27,.
TGTGCCAGCAGCCAAACCGGGACAGGGAACACCGGGGAGCTGTTTTTT,CASSQTGTGNTGELFF,TRBD1,TRBJ2-2,TRBV11-3,.
TGTGCCAGCAGCATCCGGACAGGGGGTAACACTGAAGCTTTCTTT,CASSIRTGGNTEAFF,TRBD1,TRBJ1-1,TRBV7-9,.
TGCGCCAGCAGTGATGGCGGGGGGAGCTCCTACAATGAGCAGTTCTTC,CASSDGGGSSYNEQFF,TRBD2,TRBJ2-1,TRBV10-1,.
TGTGCCTGGATAGGTGGGGCCACGCAGTATTTT,CAWIGGATQYF,.,TRBJ2-3,TRBV30,.
TGTGCCTGGCGGTTGGGGGGGGAATCACCCCTCCACTTT,CAWRLGGESPLHF,.,TRBJ1-6,TRBV30,once
TGTGCCTGGAGTGTACTAGCGAGGAATGAGCAGTTCTTC,CAWSVLARNEQFF,TRBD2,TRBJ2-1,TRBV30,.
TGTGCCAGCAACCGTAGCAGGGGTAGGGGCACAGATACGCAGTATTTT,CASNRSRGRGTDTQYF,.,TRBJ2-3,TRBV9,.
TGTGCCAGCAGCTTCCCAGCTCAGACAGGGGTGGATGGCTACACCTTC,CASSFPAQTGVDGYTF,TRBD1,TRBJ1-2,TRBV5-6,.
TGTGCCAGTAGTATAGAGGGGCTGAACACTGAAGCTTTCTTT,CASSIEGLNTEAFF,.,TRBJ1-1,TRBV19,.
TGCGCCAGCAGCTCGGAGGAGGGACAGGCATCGCATTTT,CASSSEEGQASHF,TRBD1,TRBJ2-3,TRBV5-1,.
TGTGCCAGTAGTGGGGCAGGGGAGTCCTACAATGAGCAGTTCTTC,CASSGAGESYNEQFF,.,TRBJ2-1,TRBV19,.
TGCGCCAGCAGCAGGGAGGGACAAAGACAAGAGACCCAGTACTTC,CASSREGQRQETQYF,.,TRBJ2-5,TRBV5-1,.
TGTGCCGGGGCTAGCGGAACCAGCAATGAGCAGTTCTTC,CAGASGTSNEQFF,TRBD2,TRBJ2-1,TRBV2,.
TGTGCCAGCAGTTTTACCGGGACTGGAGTGGAGACCCAGTACTTC,CASSFTGTGVETQYF,.,TRBJ2-5,TRBV27,.
TGCGCCAGCACCTTCAGGGGACAGGGGTCGGTCAATGAGCAGTTCTTC,CASTFRGQGSVNEQFF,TRBD1,TRBJ2-1,TRBV5-1,few
TGTGCCAGCAGCCCCAGGACAGGGGAAGAGACCCAGTACTTC,CASSPRTGEETQYF,TRBD1,TRBJ2-5,TRBV9,.
.,CASRYRCGIADTQYF,.,TRBJ2-3,TRBV12-2,.
TGTGCCAGCAACCCGGGACTTATTTCCATCGGTGAGCAGTTCTTC,CASNPGLISIGEQFF,.,TRBJ2-1,TRBV27,.
TGTGCCAGCACCAACACGGGTGAGACCCAGTACTTC,CASTNTGETQYF,.,TRBJ2-5,TRBV7-9,.
TGTGCCAGCAGCCCCCCGGGGGGGGCGGTAGAGACCCAGTACTTC,CASSPPGGAVETQYF,TRBD2,TRBJ2-5,TRBV7-2,.
TGTGCCAGCAGTTTAGCTAGCTCCTACGAGCAGTACTTC,CASSLASSYEQYF,.,TRBJ2-7,TRBV27,.
TGTGCCAGCAGCATCTTCCCCGGGACAGGGGGTCCAGAAGCTTTCTTT,CASSIFPGTGGPEAFF,TRBD1,TRBJ1-1,TRBV11-2,.
TGCGCCAGCAGCTTCGGAGGAGGGGAGCTGTTTTTT,CASSFGGGELFF,.,TRBJ2-2,TRBV5-1,.
TGTGCCAGCAGCCATATACTAGCGGGAGGGCCCCTTGAGCAGTTCTTC,CASSHILAGGPLEQFF,TRBD2,TRBJ2-1,TRBV5-5,.
TGCGCCAGCAGTTCCCGACAGGTACCTACGAAGCAGTACTTC,CASSSRQVPTKQYF,.,TRBJ2-7,TRBV10-1,once
TGTGCCAGCACGGACAGACTCAATCAGCCCCAGCATTTT,CASTDRLNQPQHF,.,TRBJ1-5,TRBV6-5,.
TGTGCCATCAGTGACGGTGGGGGCCACACTGAAGCTTTCTTT,CAISDGGGHTEAFF,.,TRBJ1-1,TRBV10-3,.
TGTGCCAGCAGCTTAACGGAGGGAGGGAACTACAATGAGCAGTTCTTC,CASSLTEGGNYNEQFF,TRBD2,TRBJ2-1,TRBV7-6,.
TGTGCCAGCAGTAGCGGGAGGGAGCAGTTCTTC,CASSSGREQFF,TRBD2,TRBJ2-1,TRBV28,.
TGTGCCAGCAGTCCCCCCGGTAGCGGCAATGAGCAGTTCTTC,CASSPPGSGNEQFF,.,TRBJ2-1,TRBV6-5,.
TGTGCCAGCAGTGCGGGGTATGGGACTGAAGCTTTCTTT,CASSAGYGTEAFF,.,TRBJ1-1,TRBV6-4,.
TGTGCCAGCAGCCAAGAGGACAGGGAAAACTATGGCTACACCTTC,CASSQEDRENYGYTF,TRBD1,TRBJ1-2,TRBV4-2,.
TGTGCCACCACGGGGACTAGCGGGAGCTATGAGCAGTTCTTC,CATTGTSGSYEQFF,TRBD2,TRBJ2-1,TRBV15,.
TGTGCCTGGAGTGTACTTAGAGAGACCCAGTACTTC,CAWSVLRETQYF,.,TRBJ2-5,TRBV30,.